These 32 T cell receptor beta chains share one sample of origin, sequenced in a study of cytomegalovirus exposure and HLA in healthy donors. Sequencing used immunoSEQ multiplex PCR; TCRdb keeps in-frame clones, though not all of them. The sample contains about 130,000 clones, about 80% of which appear only once. Material: PBMCs. These receptors came from a man aged 25-40 years in good health and CMV-seropositive.

The J gene is TRBJ1-3, the V gene TRBV5-4; possible D gene TRBD1, 6 bases. The germline V gene encodes CDR1 SGHNT and CDR2 YYREEE (reference sequence). Trimming stripped 5 bases from V and 2 bases from J, with 14 bases between. This CDR3 is built from 15 residues. Written as DNA, the CDR3 is TGTGCCAGCAGTCCAGGGGAAGCTCCTGGAAACACCATATATTTT. This codes for CASSPGEAPGNTIYF.

The chain uses TRBV10-3 and TRBJ1-2; no clear D. CDR1 is ENHRY, CDR2 SYGVKD, per germline. V was trimmed by 0 bases and J by 6 bases, leaving 11 bases between them. The CDR3 extends over 14 amino acids. CDR3 in DNA: TGTGCCATCAGTGAGTCAGGTGCGGGGAATGGCTACACCTTC. Translated, it gives CAISESGAGNGYTF.

CDR3 sequence: CASSIRTGEKLFF. As DNA, the CDR3 is TGTGCCAGTAGTATCCGAACGGGAGAAAAACTGTTTTTT. The V and J genes are TRBV19 and TRBJ1-4; D is uncertain. The CDR3 covers 13 residues. V lost 3 bases and J lost 8, with 10 bases in between. Germline CDR1 LNHDA, CDR2 SQIVND (reference sequence).

The rearrangement joins TRBV7-3 to TRBJ1-1; D not resolved. The CDR3 is 15 amino acids. V was trimmed by 4 bases and J by 0 bases, leaving 12 bases between them. Germline assignment: CDR1 SGHTA and CDR2 FQGTGA. CDR3 DNA: TGTGCCAGCAGCTCCGGACTGTTCATGAACACTGAAGCTTTCTTT. Protein product: CASSSGLFMNTEAFF.

The chain uses TRBV9 and TRBJ2-7; 7 bases fit TRBD1. V was pared by 0 bases and J by 4 bases, with 7 bases of the junction left unmatched. The CDR3 extends over 15 amino acids. Germline loops: CDR1 SGDLS, CDR2 YYNGEE. For the CDR3, the DNA is TGTGCCAGCAGCGTAGGGCAGGGGGAATATTACGAGCAGTACTTC. It specifies CASSVGQGEYYEQYF. The whole variable domain, remainder taken from reference TRBV9 and TRBJ2-7, is DSGVTQTPKHLITATGQRVTLRCSPRSGDLSVYWYQQSLDQGLQFLIQYYNGEERAKGNILERFSAQQFPDLHSELNLSSLELGDSALYFCASSVGQGEYYEQYFGPGTRLTVT.

The chain links TRBV18 to TRBJ2-7; D uncertain. The CDR3 length is 14 residues. V was trimmed by 4 bases and J by 1 base, leaving 11 bases between them. CDR1 is KGHSH, CDR2 LQKENI, per germline. The CDR3 DNA is TGTGCCAGCTCACATTCGAGGTCGTCCTACGAGCAGTACTTC. Amino acid sequence: CASSHSRSSYEQYF.

This chain uses TRBV6-4 with TRBJ2-3; D possibly corresponds to TRBD2 (6 bases). Looked up from germline, CDR1 is MRHNA and CDR2 is SNTAGT. V was cut by 0 bases and J by 0 bases, with 13 bases left in between. This CDR3 region has 17 residues. For the CDR3, the DNA is TGTGCCAGCAGTGACTCGAACCTAGCGATTAGCACAGATACGCAGTATTTT. It codes for CASSDSNLAISTDTQYF.

The sample holds one count of this clone. The V call is TRBV28, the J call TRBJ2-1, with a weak D call TRBD2 (5 bases). V gave up 3 bases and J gave up 7 bases, with 10 bases separating them. Germline lookup yields CDR1 MDHEN and CDR2 SYDVKM. The CDR3 contains 13 residues. The CDR3 sequence is CASSFDYWNEQFF. In DNA form, the CDR3 reads TGTGCCAGCAGTTTCGACTACTGGAATGAGCAGTTCTTC.

This clone occurred once. V is TRBV5-1 and J is TRBJ2-5; D might be TRBD1 (6 bases). This CDR3 is built from 15 residues. Trimming shortened V by 0 bases and J by 1 base, and 10 bases separated the two germline ends. Germline V lookup: CDR1 SGHRS, CDR2 YFSETQ. The CDR3 here is CASSLDPGAQETQYF. The CDR3 DNA reads as TGCGCCAGCAGCTTGGACCCAGGGGCCCAAGAGACCCAGTACTTC.

V and J are TRBV2 and TRBJ1-1, with 10 nucleotides matching TRBD1. V dropped 6 bases and J dropped 6; count of bases not matched to a gene: 1. Germline V gene lookup returns CDR1 SNHLY and CDR2 FYNNEI. This CDR3 contains 12 residues. The CDR3 nucleotides read TGTGCCAGCAGGACAGGGGGCTCTGAAGCTTTCTTT. It is translated as CASRTGGSEAFF.

The rearrangement joins TRBV5-1 to TRBJ1-1; the D is unclear. The CDR3 sequence is 12 residues long. V was cut by 7 bases and J by 6 bases, with 13 bases left in between. The germline gives CDR1 SGHRS, CDR2 YFSETQ. The CDR3: CASSPGRPEAFF. The CDR3 nucleotides are TGCGCCAGCTCTCCAGGTAGGCCTGAAGCTTTCTTT.

The V gene is TRBV12-1, the J gene TRBJ1-2. TRBV12-1 has pseudogene status. The CDR3 contains 15 residues. The CDR3 spells CASSPKGGINYGYTF. CDR3 in DNA: TGTGCCAGCAGCCCAAAAGGAGGGATTAACTATGGCTACACCTTC.

V is TRBV11-2 and J is TRBJ2-7; TRBD1 might be the D (6 bases). Germline loops: CDR1 SGHAT, CDR2 FQNNGV. The CDR3 is 14 residues long. Trimming cost V 5 bases and J 4 bases, with 15 bases left between them. In nucleotides, the CDR3 is TGTGCCAGCAGCAGCGTGGGGGCTATATACGAGCAGTACTTC. Amino acid sequence: CASSSVGAIYEQYF. Combining the CDR3 with reference TRBV11-2 and TRBJ2-7 gives the whole variable domain EAGVAQSPRYKIIEKRQSVAFWCNPISGHATLYWYQQILGQGPKLLIQFQNNGVVDDSQLPKDRFSAERLKGVDSTLKIQPAKLEDSAVYLCASSSVGAIYEQYFGPGTRLTVT.

The genes are TRBV27 and TRBJ1-5; possibly TRBD1 for D (6 bases). The CDR3 length is 14 residues. V lost 10 bases and J lost 4, with 17 bases in between. Germline-derived CDR1 and CDR2 are MNHEY and SMNVEV (reference sequence). The CDR3 loop is CAILNRVGNQPQHF. CDR3 coding DNA: TGTGCCATTTTGAACAGGGTTGGGAATCAGCCCCAGCATTTT.

The CDR3 sequence: CASSQGTGSFFNEQYF. CDR3 DNA sequence: TGTGCCAGCAGCCAAGGGACAGGTTCGTTTTTTAACGAGCAGTACTTC. The V gene is TRBV7-9, the J gene TRBJ2-7, with 8 nucleotides matching TRBD1. Germline V gene data show CDR1 as SEHNR and CDR2 as FQNEAQ (reference sequence). CDR3 length: 16 amino acids. The V gene end was trimmed by 5 bases and the J gene end by 5 bases; junction bases not matched to a gene: 14.

This chain links TRBV5-1 with TRBJ2-7; the D gene is possibly TRBD1 (6 bases). The CDR3 loop spans 15 amino acids. Trimming removed 0 bases from V and 3 bases from J, with 13 bases in between. Germline loops: CDR1 SGHRS, CDR2 YFSETQ. The CDR3 DNA follows: TGCGCCAGCAGCTTGGTGGTGGCAGGGGACTACGAGCAGTACTTC. Translating it yields CASSLVVAGDYEQYF.

This chain links TRBV5-1 with TRBJ1-4; 7 bases map to TRBD1. CDR3 size: 15 residues. Trimming took 0 bases from V and 4 from J; bases not matched to a gene: 3. Germline assignment: CDR1 SGHRS and CDR2 YFSETQ. DNA for the CDR3: TGCGCCAGCAGCTTGGGGGACAGACTTAATGAAAAACTGTTTTTT. Translation: CASSLGDRLNEKLFF. Full variable domain (rest looked up from reference TRBV5-1 and TRBJ1-4): KAGVTQTPRYLIKTRGQQVTLSCSPISGHRSVSWYQQTPGQGLQFLFEYFSETQRNKGNFPGRFSGRQFSNSRSEMNVSTLELGDSALYLCASSLGDRLNEKLFFGSGTQLSVL.

The chain carries TRBV7-9 and TRBJ2-7, with TRBD2 identical over 12 bases. After removal of 1 base from V and 6 bases from J, the junction contained 1 base not matched to a gene. This CDR3 contains 14 residues. The germline gives CDR1 SEHNR, CDR2 FQNEAQ (reference sequence). The CDR3 protein is CASSLGTSGIEQYF. The CDR3 DNA reads as TGTGCCAGCAGCTTAGGGACTAGCGGGATCGAGCAGTACTTC.

The chain links TRBV7-6 to TRBJ1-3; 10 bases align to TRBD1. V gave up 5 bases and J gave up 4 bases; unmatched junction bases: 8. Germline V gene data show CDR1 as SGHVS and CDR2 as FNYEAQ. The CDR3 extends over 16 amino acids. CDR3 coding DNA: TGTGCCAGCAGCGCTCGACAGGGGGCGATAGGAAACACCATATATTTT. It codes for CASSARQGAIGNTIYF.

The V call is TRBV9, the J call TRBJ2-1; D is perhaps TRBD2 (5 bases). Germline V gene sequence: CDR1 SGDLS, CDR2 YYNGEE. CDR3 length equals 14 residues. The V and J ends lost 6 bases and 3 bases respectively, with 13 bases between them. CDR3 protein: CASTSPGVYNEQFF. In DNA form, the CDR3 reads TGTGCCAGCACCAGCCCCGGGGTCTACAATGAGCAGTTCTTC.

The chain uses TRBV4-3 and TRBJ1-1, with D unresolved. The CDR3 is 17 amino acids. Germline loops: CDR1 LGHNA, CDR2 YSLEER. V lost 0 bases, J lost 4 bases, and 18 bases lay in between. CDR3 loop: CASSQESEFVGRTEAFF. In DNA, the CDR3 is TGCGCCAGCAGCCAAGAATCGGAGTTTGTGGGTCGCACTGAAGCTTTCTTT.

CDR3 sequence (DNA): TGTGCCTGGGCTAGACAGGGGACTTCGAACACTGAAGCTTTCTTT. Amino acids: CAWARQGTSNTEAFF. This chain joins TRBV30 and TRBJ1-1, with 8 positions matching TRBD1. CDR3 size: 15 residues. V lost 5 bases to trimming and J lost 1 base; unmatched junction nucleotides: 9. CDR1 and CDR2 (germline): GTSNPN, SVGIG (reference sequence).

In this sample, this clone turned up once. J is TRBJ2-2 and V is TRBV25-1, with a weak D call TRBD1 (5 bases). CDR3 length equals 14 residues. Trimming pared 2 bases from V and 4 bases from J, leaving 8 bases between. CDR1 and CDR2 (germline): MGHDK, SYGVNS. CDR3 DNA: TGTGCCAGCAGTGAACCAGGGCCCACCGGGGAGCTGTTTTTT. The encoded protein is CASSEPGPTGELFF.

The chain is built from TRBV6-1 and TRBJ1-3; 8 bases are a match to TRBD1. CDR3 length equals 18 residues. V shed 2 bases, J shed 0 bases, and the junction held 9 bases outside the gene matches. CDR1 and CDR2 from the germline V gene are MNHNS and SASEGT. CDR3: CASSEQGAIFSSGNTIYF. The CDR3 coding sequence is TGTGCCAGCAGTGAACAGGGGGCCATTTTTAGCTCTGGAAACACCATATATTTT.

The gene calls are TRBV7-8 and TRBJ2-1, with TRBD2 matching 13 bases. CDR1 is SGHVS, CDR2 FQNEAQ, per germline. The CDR3 covers 17 residues. V lost 5 bases and J lost 5; bases outside the gene matches: 9. Written as DNA, the CDR3 is TGTGCCAGCAGCAGTAGACTAGCGGGGGGCACTAACAATGAGCAGTTCTTC. Amino acids: CASSSRLAGGTNNEQFF.

The genes are TRBV7-2 and TRBJ2-7; unclear D gene. Per germline, CDR1 SGHTA and CDR2 FQGNSA. The CDR3 is 14 residues long. V shed 2 bases and J shed 4 bases, with 12 bases lying between them. The CDR3 reads CASSLFDYRYEQYF. CDR3 bases: TGTGCCAGCAGCTTATTTGATTACAGATACGAGCAGTACTTC. Full variable domain (missing parts from reference TRBV7-2 and TRBJ2-7): GAGVSQSPSNKVTEKGKDVELRCDPISGHTALYWYRQSLGQGLEFLIYFQGNSAPDKSGLPSDRFSAERTGGSVSTLTIQRTQQEDSAVYLCASSLFDYRYEQYFGPGTRLTVT.

The chain joins TRBV30 to TRBJ2-6, with 9 nucleotides matching TRBD1. The J segment lost 1 base and the V segment lost 3 bases, leaving 16 bases of the junction unmatched. CDR1 and CDR2 (germline): GTSNPN, SVGIG (reference sequence). CDR3 length: 20 residues. DNA of the CDR3: TGTGCCTGGAGCGTATTCCTCCGGGACAGGGATTTATCTGGGGCCAACGTCCTGACTTTC. It codes for CAWSVFLRDRDLSGANVLTF.

The rearrangement uses TRBV7-9 and TRBJ1-4; 9 bases are shared with TRBD1. The CDR3 is made up of 14 amino acids. Germline V gene data show CDR1 as SEHNR and CDR2 as FQNEAQ (reference sequence). V gave up 3 bases and J gave up 4 bases; unmatched junction bases: 0. The CDR3 spells CASSLGQGNEKLFF. CDR3 bases: TGTGCCAGCAGCTTGGGACAGGGTAATGAAAAACTGTTTTTT.

The chain couples TRBV6-1 to TRBJ2-1, with D tentatively TRBD1 (6 bases). This CDR3 comprises 15 residues. V shed 6 bases and J shed 4 bases, with 16 bases lying between them. CDR1 MNHNS and CDR2 SASEGT come from the germline V gene. The CDR3 region is CASSKIRDKYNEQFF. DNA of the CDR3: TGTGCCAGCAGCAAGATCCGGGACAAATACAATGAGCAGTTCTTC.

The V call is TRBV27, the J call TRBJ2-3, with D tentatively TRBD2 (6 bases). With 2 bases removed from V and 4 bases from J, the gap between germline ends came to 16 bases. Germline-derived CDR1 and CDR2 are MNHEY and SMNVEV (reference sequence). The CDR3 sequence is 16 residues long. CDR3 nucleotides: TGTGCCAGCAGTTTAGGGGGACTGTCTCGGGCAGATACGCAGTATTTT. Encoded protein: CASSLGGLSRADTQYF.

The V call is TRBV5-4, the J call TRBJ2-3, with 9 nucleotides matching TRBD2. The CDR3 runs to 18 residues. Germline V gene data show CDR1 as SGHNT and CDR2 as YYREEE (reference sequence). Losses at the gene ends were 6 bases for V and 5 bases for J; bases not matched to a gene: 19. The CDR3 DNA reads TGTGCCAGCACCTCAACCCCTAAGGGGCGGGGGGGCGGAGATACGCAGTATTTT. Translating gives CASTSTPKGRGGGDTQYF. The full variable domain, completed using reference TRBV5-4 and TRBJ2-3, is ETGVTQSPTHLIKTRGQQVTLRCSSQSGHNTVSWYQQALGQGPQFIFQYYREEENGRGNFPPRFSGLQFPNYSSELNVNALELDDSALYLCASTSTPKGRGGGDTQYFGPGTRLTVL.

This chain connects TRBV19 to TRBJ1-3, with a tentative D call TRBD1 (6 bases). The CDR3 length is 15 residues. Germline CDR1 and CDR2: LNHDA and SQIVND (reference sequence). Trimming cost V 1 base and J 2 bases, with 9 bases left between them. CDR3 in amino acids: CASSIVWTAGNTIYF. CDR3 nucleotides: TGTGCCAGTAGTATAGTGTGGACAGCTGGAAACACCATATATTTT. Full variable domain (rest looked up from reference TRBV19 and TRBJ1-3): DGGITQSPKYLFRKEGQNVTLSCEQNLNHDAMYWYRQDPGQGLRLIYYSQIVNDFQKGDIAEGYSVSREKKESFPLTVTSAQKNPTAFYLCASSIVWTAGNTIYFGEGSWLTVV.